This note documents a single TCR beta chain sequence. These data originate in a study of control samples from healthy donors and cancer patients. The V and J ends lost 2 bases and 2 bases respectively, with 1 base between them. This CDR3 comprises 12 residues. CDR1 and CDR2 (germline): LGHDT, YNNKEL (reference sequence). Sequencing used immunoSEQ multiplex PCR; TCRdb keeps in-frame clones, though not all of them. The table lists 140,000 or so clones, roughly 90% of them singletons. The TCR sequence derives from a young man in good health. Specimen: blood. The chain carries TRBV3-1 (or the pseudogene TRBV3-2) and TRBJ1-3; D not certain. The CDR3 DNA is TGTGCCAGCAGCCAAACTGGAAACACCATATATTTT. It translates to CASSQTGNTIYF.